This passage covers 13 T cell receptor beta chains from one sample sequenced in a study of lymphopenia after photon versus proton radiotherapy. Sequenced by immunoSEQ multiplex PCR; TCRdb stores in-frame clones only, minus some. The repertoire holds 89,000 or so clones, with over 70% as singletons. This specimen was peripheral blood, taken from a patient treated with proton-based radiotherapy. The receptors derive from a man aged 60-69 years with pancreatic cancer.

DNA for the CDR3: TGCAGCGTTGAGATTACAGGGCCAGATACGCAGTATTTT. Translated: CSVEITGPDTQYF. V and J are TRBV29-1 and TRBJ2-3; tentative D call: TRBD1 (6 bases). This CDR3 comprises 13 residues. The V and J ends lost 3 bases and 4 bases respectively, with 11 bases between them. CDR1 is SQVTM and CDR2 is ANQGSEA in the germline V gene.

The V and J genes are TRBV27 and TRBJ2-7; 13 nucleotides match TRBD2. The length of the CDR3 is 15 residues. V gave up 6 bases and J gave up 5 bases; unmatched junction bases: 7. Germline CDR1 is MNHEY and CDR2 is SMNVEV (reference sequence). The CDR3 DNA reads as TGTGCCAGCAGGAGCGAGACTAGCGGGAGGAACGAGCAGTACTTC. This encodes CASRSETSGRNEQYF.

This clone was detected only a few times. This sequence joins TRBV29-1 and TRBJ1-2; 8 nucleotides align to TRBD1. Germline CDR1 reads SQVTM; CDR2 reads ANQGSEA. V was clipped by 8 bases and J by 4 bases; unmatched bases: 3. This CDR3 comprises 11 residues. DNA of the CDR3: TGCAGCTGCAGGGGGCTCTATGGCTACACCTTC. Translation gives CSCRGLYGYTF.

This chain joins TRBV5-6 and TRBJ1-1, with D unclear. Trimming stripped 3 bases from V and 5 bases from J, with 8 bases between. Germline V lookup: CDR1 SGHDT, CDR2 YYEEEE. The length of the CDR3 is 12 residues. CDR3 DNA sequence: TGTGCCAGCAGCTGGGAAGGGACTGAAGCTTTCTTT. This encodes CASSWEGTEAFF.

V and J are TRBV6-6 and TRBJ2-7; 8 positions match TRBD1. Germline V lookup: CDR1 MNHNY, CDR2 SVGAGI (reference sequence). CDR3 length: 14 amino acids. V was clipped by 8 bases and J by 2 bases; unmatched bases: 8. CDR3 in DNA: TGTGCCAGCTTACCGGGACAGGAAACCTACGAGCAGTACTTC. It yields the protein CASLPGQETYEQYF.

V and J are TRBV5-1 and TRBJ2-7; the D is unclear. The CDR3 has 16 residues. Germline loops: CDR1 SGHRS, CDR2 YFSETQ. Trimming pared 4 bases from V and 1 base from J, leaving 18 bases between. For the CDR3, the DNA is TGCGCCAGCAGCGGGCTCACCCGAGACGTATCCTACGAGCAGTACTTC. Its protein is CASSGLTRDVSYEQYF.

DNA of the CDR3: TGTGCCAGCAGCTCGTCCTTGGGCTTCCAAGAGACCCAGTACTTC. Translated: CASSSSLGFQETQYF. V and J are TRBV11-1 and TRBJ2-5; D ambiguous. The V and J ends lost 4 bases and 1 base respectively, with 13 bases between them. The CDR3 has 15 residues. CDR1 and CDR2 (germline): SGHAT, FQDESV (reference sequence).

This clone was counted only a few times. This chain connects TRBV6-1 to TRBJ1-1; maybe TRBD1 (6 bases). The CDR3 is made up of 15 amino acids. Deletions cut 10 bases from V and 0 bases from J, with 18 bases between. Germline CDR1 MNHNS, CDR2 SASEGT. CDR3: CANSPGGHMNTEAFF. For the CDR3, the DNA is TGTGCCAACTCCCCGGGGGGACACATGAACACTGAAGCTTTCTTT.

The CDR3 loop is CASSGGLLSDEQYF. CDR3 in DNA: TGCGCCAGCAGCGGGGGACTGCTATCAGACGAGCAGTACTTC. The chain combines TRBV5-1 with TRBJ2-7, with D perhaps matching TRBD2 (6 bases). The CDR3 is 14 amino acids. The V and J ends lost 4 bases and 5 bases respectively, with 16 bases between them. Germline V gene data show CDR1 as SGHRS and CDR2 as YFSETQ.

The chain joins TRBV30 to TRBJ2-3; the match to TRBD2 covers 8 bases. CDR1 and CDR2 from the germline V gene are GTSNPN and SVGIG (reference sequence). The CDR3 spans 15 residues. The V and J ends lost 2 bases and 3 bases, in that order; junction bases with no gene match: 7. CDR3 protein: CAWSLGGRITDTQYF. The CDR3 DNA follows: TGTGCCTGGAGTCTAGGCGGGAGGATTACAGATACGCAGTATTTT.

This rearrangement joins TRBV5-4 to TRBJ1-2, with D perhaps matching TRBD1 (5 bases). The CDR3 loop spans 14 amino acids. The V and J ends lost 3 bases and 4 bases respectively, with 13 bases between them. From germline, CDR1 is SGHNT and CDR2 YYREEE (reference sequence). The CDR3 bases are TGTGCCAGCAGCTCCAAAACGGGGACCTATGGCTACACCTTC. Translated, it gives CASSSKTGTYGYTF.

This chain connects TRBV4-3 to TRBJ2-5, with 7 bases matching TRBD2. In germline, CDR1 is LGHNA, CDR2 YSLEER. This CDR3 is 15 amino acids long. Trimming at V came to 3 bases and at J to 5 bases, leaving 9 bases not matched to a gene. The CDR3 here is CASSQVGGRDETQYF. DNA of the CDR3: TGCGCCAGCAGCCAGGTGGGGGGGAGGGACGAGACCCAGTACTTC.

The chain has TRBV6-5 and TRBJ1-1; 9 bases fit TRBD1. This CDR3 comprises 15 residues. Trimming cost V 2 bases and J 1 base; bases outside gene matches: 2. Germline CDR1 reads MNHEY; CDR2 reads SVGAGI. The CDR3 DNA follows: TGTGCCAGCAGTTACCTGGGACAGGGGAACACTGAAGCTTTCTTT. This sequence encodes CASSYLGQGNTEAFF.